This T cell receptor beta chain was captured by sequencing in a study of vaccination effects on CD4 cells after COVID-19. In the ViraFEST assay, antigen-specific CD4+ clonotypes were identified by expansion after peptide-pool stimulation. Once cultured for more than nine days, the cells underwent separation to obtain CD4+ T cells. Participants completed two doses of the BNT162b2 or mRNA-1273 vaccine. A half-medium replacement with IL-2 medium was carried out on days 3 and 7. The data were produced by immunoSEQ multiplex PCR, yet TCRdb's version contains in-frame clones alone and is incomplete. The sample gives about 72,000 clones, approximately 82% of which show up once; 1.2% is in the top ten. A remark on this clone: Its target is unknown.

V lost 2 bases, J lost 9 bases, and 7 bases stayed unmatched. This CDR3 region has 14 residues. Germline CDR1 reads LGHNA; CDR2 reads YNFKEQ. The clonotype was recovered from a human donor who received a COVID-19 vaccine. Sequencing used CD4+ T cells from PBMCs cultured with HCoV-229E spike peptides, obtained after COVID-19 vaccination. The chain combines TRBV4-2 with TRBJ2-1; 7 bases align to TRBD2. The CDR3 region is CASSQLADYGEQFF. CDR3 in DNA: TGTGCCAGCAGCCAACTAGCGGACTACGGTGAGCAGTTCTTC.